This record concerns one T cell receptor (beta chain) sequence. Its antigen has not been determined. Base qualities are not at hand, and no much larger clone is one base apart. Donors were healthy HIV-negative adults with no recently reported acute infections or vaccinations. All donors were Caucasian adults living in Nashville, Tennessee, USA. CD4+ T cells were enriched through magnetic negative selection, after which naive cells were positively selected on CD45RA and the remaining negative fraction served as the memory subset. After blood collection by leukapheresis, PBMCs were isolated using Ficoll-Histopaque density gradient centrifugation and then cryopreserved in the vapor phase of liquid nitrogen. Purity and quantity of every magnetically sorted T cell population were checked by analytical flow cytometry. From each sorted fraction, genomic DNA was isolated and quantified by UV absorbance on a Nanodrop 2000c.

Between the V and J ends, shortened by 6 bases and 3 bases respectively, the junction contains 17 bases. The germline V gene (reference sequence) supplies CDR1 MNHNY and CDR2 SVGAGI. The cysteine opens and the phenylalanine closes a CDR3 of 16 amino acids. Only CDR3 DNA is held: 48 bases, read in frame from base 1. The data belong to a study of shared clonotypes between healthy human individuals (dated by TCRdb to about 2020). As for the study more broadly: The cohort included a few men and two women between 18 and 49 years of age. Different laboratories and diverse techniques were used to prepare libraries and sequence TCR repertoires, to increase sequencing depth and limit assay-specific biases. For each donor, CD4 naive and CD4 memory were each given three plates, CD8 naive was given two plates, and CD8 memory was given one plate. Each donor's leukapheresis produced roughly between roughly 0.85 and 10 billion PBMCs. Blood TCR repertoires of about 5 healthy adults were deeply sequenced to estimate repertoire size and the extent of clonotype sharing between individuals. Paper-wide results and their limitations: Because the study included only a small number of donors, the genetic and exposure-history diversity represented was limited. Pairwise subsampling led to the expectation that sequencing depth would affect the degree of clonotype sharing among donors. Compared with non-shared clonotypes, clonotypes shared by all four sorted-subset donors had higher generation probabilities. Estimated clonotype richness was generally larger for naive than for memory subsets. Incomplete sequencing was indicated by rarefaction of sorted-subset datasets, despite the large sequencing depth. Sampling was limited to blood, and TCR repertoires in tissue likely differ from TCR repertoires in blood. Sharing across a few donors was observed for around 5% of naive CD4, less than 4% of naive CD8, over 2% of memory CD4, and roughly 0.4% of memory CD8 clonotypes.

Using the deep immunoSEQ assay, multiplex PCR amplified TCR CDR3 regions from genomic DNA. Extracted genomic DNA from each cell subset was distributed evenly across all wells of several immunoSEQ 96-well plates, and each plate was treated as a replicate. For sorted subsets, each replicate PCR was loaded with roughly 0.2 ug genomic DNA, equivalent to 25,000 to 35,000 T cell genomes. Purified libraries were quantified with a Qubit 3.0 fluorometer, sized on a Bioanalyzer 2100, and re-quantified with the KAPA Library Quantification kit. Each immunoSEQ 96-well plate was sequenced on its own single-read 150-cycle Illumina NextSeq 550 flow cell. Turning to the authors' computational methods: Because the immunoSEQ output included only junctional sequences and no quality scores, the filtering could not be the same as the filtering used for full-length reads. To assign V/J genes and CDR3, sequences were annotated using PyIR, a Python wrapper for IgBLAST v1.9, with IMGT germline references. Reads were filtered out if the reads had weak V/J assignments (E-value above 1e-6), no CDR3, stop codons, out-of-frame junctions, or ambiguous translated residues. V3J clonotypes were defined by identical inferred V gene, J gene, and CDR3 amino acid sequence. The percentage overlap between two repertoires was calculated by dividing the number of shared unique clonotypes by the size of the smaller repertoire. RTK rarefaction, the Chao1 estimator, and Recon v2.1 estimates of unobserved clonotypes were used to assess repertoire richness. For all TCRbeta clonotypes obtained by the gDNA method from a few donors, generation probabilities were computed with OLGA. TCRdb stores this immuneACCESS table with in-frame sequences only. Part of the clones is absent; in the studies checked, under half of the shortfall reflects unresolved V genes, and no reason is known for the rest. V, J and clone size are taken as reported in that table, and D and trimming were inferred from the DNA itself. The sample table lists 2 million to 2.5 million clones, 85% to 95% of them with a count of one. 0.37% of the sample belongs to the ten largest clones.

The rearrangement combines TRBV6-6 with TRBJ1-4; the best D guess is TRBD1, with 6 bases matching. The sequence was obtained from a man younger than 30 in good health. Some clones in this sample may be carry-over from other donors' samples. Material for sequencing was naive CD4+ T cells from PBMCs. Sample cell subset or site, as interpreted from the label and publication: CD45RA+ positively selected. The base sequence is TGTGCCAGCAGCCACCATTTAGGGGGTGCTAATGAAAAACTGTTTTTT. Its amino acids are CASSHHLGGANEKLFF.